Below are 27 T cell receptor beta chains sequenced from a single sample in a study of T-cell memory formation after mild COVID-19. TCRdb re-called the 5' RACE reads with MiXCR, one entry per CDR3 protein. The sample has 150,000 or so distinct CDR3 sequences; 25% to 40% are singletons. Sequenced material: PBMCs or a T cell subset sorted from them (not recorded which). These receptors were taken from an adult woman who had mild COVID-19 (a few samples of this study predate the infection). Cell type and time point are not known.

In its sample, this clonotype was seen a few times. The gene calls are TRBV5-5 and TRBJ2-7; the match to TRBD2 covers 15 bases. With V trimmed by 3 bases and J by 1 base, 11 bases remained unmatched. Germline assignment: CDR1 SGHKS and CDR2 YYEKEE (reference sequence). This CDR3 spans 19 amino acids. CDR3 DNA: TGTGCCAGCAGCTCCGCCCGGACTAGCGGGAGGGCCGGGTCCTACGAGCAGTACTTC. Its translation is CASSSARTSGRAGSYEQYF.

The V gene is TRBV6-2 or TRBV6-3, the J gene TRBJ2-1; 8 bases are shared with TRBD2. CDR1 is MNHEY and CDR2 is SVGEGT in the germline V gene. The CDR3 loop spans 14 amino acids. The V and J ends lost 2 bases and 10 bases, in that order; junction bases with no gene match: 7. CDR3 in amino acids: CASSYTGLAGEQFF. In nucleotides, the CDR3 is TGTGCCAGCAGTTACACTGGGTTAGCGGGAGAGCAGTTCTTC.

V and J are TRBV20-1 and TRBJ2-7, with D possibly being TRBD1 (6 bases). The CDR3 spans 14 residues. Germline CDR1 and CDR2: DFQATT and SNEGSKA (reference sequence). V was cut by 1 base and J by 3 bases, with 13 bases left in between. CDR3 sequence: CSARGQGRSYEQYF. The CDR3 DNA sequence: TGCAGTGCTAGAGGGCAGGGGCGCAGCTACGAGCAGTACTTC.

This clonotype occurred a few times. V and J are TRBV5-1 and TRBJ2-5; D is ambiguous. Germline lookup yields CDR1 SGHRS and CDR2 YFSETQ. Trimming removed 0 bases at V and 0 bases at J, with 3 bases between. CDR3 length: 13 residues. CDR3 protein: CASSLGDQETQYF. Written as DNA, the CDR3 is TGCGCCAGCAGCTTGGGGGACCAAGAGACCCAGTACTTC.

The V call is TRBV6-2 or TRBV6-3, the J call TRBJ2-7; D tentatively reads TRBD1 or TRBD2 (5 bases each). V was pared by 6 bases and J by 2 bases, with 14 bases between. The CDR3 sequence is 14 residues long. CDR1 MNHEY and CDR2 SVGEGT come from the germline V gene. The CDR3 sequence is CASRTRGRTYEQYF. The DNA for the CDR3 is TGTGCCAGCAGGACCCGGGGCAGAACCTACGAGCAGTACTTC.

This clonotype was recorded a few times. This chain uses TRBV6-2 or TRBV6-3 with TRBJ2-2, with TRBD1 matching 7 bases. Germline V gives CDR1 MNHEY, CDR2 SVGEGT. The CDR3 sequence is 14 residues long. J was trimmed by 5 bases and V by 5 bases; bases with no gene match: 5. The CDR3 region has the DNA TGTGCCAGCAGTCGACAGGGCCCTACCGGGGAGCTGTTTTTT. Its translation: CASSRQGPTGELFF.

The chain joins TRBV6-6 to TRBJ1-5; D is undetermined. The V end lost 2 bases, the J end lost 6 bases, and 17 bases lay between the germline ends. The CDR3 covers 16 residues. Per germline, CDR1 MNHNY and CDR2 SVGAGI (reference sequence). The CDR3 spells CASSYPTVGRIQPQHF. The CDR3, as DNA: TGTGCCAGCAGTTACCCTACTGTGGGAAGGATTCAGCCCCAGCATTTT.

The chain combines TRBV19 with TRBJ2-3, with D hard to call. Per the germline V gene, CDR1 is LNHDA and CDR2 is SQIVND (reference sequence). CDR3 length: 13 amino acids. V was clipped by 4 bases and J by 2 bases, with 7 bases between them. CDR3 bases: TGTGCCAGTAGTACACTATCCACAGATACGCAGTATTTT. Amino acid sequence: CASSTLSTDTQYF.

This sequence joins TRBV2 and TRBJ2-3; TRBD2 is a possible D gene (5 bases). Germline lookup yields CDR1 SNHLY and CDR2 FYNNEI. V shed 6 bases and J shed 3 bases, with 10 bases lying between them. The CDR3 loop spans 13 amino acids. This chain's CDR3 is CASSGADTDTQYF. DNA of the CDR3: TGTGCCAGCAGCGGAGCGGATACAGATACGCAGTATTTT.

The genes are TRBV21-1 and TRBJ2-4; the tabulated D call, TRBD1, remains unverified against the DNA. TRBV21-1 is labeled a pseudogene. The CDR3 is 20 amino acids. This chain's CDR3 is CASSLAPSPGTGKAKNIQYF. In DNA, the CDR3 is TGTGCCAGCAGTCTAGCCCCCTCCCCCGGGACAGGGAAAGCCAAAAACATTCAGTACTTC.

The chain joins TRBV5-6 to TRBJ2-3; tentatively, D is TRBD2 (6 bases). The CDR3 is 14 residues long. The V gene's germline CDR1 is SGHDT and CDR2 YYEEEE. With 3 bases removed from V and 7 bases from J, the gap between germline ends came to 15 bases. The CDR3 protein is CASSYGAGSHTQYF. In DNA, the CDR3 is TGTGCCAGCAGCTATGGAGCGGGTTCGCATACGCAGTATTTT.

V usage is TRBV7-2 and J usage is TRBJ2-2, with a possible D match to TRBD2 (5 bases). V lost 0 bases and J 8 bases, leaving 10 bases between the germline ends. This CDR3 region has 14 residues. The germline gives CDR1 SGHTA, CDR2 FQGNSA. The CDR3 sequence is CASSLAWEPGELFF. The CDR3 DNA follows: TGTGCCAGCAGCTTAGCCTGGGAGCCAGGGGAGCTGTTTTTT.

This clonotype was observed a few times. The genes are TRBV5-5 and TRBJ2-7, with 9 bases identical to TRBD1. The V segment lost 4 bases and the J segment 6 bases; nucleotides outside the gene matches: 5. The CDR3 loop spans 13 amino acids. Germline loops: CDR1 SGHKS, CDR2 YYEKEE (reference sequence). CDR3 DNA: TGTGCCAGCAGCGCGGGACAGGGCTCCGAGCAGTACTTC. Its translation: CASSAGQGSEQYF.

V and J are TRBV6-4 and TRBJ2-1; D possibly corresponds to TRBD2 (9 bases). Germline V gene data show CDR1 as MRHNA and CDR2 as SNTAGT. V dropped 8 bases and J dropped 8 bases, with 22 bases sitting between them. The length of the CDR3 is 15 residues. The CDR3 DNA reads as TGTGCCAGCGAACCCCATAGCGGGGGACAGGATGAGCAGTTCTTC. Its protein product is CASEPHSGGQDEQFF.

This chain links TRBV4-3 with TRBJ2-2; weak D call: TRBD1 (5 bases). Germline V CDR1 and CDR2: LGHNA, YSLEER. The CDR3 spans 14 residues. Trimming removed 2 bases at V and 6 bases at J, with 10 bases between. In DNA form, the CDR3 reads TGCGCCAGCAGCCAACCCAGGGAATCCGGGGAGCTGTTTTTT. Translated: CASSQPRESGELFF.

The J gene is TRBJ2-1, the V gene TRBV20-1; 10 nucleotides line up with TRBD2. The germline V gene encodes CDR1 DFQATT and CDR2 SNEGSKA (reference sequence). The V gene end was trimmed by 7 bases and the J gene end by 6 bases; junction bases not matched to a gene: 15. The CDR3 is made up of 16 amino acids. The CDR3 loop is CSVTVKLAGRLNEQFF. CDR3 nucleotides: TGCAGTGTCACGGTAAAACTAGCGGGGAGACTCAATGAGCAGTTCTTC.

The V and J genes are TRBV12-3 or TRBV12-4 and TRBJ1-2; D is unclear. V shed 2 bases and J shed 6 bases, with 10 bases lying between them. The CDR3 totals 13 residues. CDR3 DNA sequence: TGTGCCAGCAGTTTAACGGGGTCAAATGGCTACACCTTC. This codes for CASSLTGSNGYTF.

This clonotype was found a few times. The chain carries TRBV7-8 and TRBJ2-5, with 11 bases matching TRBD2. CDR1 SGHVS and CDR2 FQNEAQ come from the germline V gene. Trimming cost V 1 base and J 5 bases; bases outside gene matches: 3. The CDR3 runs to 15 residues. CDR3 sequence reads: CASSLGASGGETQYF. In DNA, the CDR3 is TGTGCCAGCAGCTTAGGGGCTAGCGGGGGGGAGACCCAGTACTTC. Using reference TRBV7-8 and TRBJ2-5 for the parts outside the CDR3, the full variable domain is GAGVSQSPRYKVAKRGQDVALRCDPISGHVSLFWYQQALGQGPEFLTYFQNEAQLDKSGLPSDRFFAERPEGSVSTLKIQRTQQEDSAVYLCASSLGASGGETQYFGPGTRLLVL.

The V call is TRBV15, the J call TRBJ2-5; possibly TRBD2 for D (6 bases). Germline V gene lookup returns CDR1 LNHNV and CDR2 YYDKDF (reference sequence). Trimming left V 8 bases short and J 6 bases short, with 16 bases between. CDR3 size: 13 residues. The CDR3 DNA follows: TGTGCCACCGGTAGAGTGGGGAGGAAGACCCAGTACTTC. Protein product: CATGRVGRKTQYF.

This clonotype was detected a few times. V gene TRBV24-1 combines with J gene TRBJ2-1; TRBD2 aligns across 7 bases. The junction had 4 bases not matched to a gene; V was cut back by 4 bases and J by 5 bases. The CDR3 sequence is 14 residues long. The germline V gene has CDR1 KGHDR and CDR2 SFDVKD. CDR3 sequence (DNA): TGTGCCACCAGTGACGCGGGAGTGGACAATGAGCAGTTCTTC. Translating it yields CATSDAGVDNEQFF.

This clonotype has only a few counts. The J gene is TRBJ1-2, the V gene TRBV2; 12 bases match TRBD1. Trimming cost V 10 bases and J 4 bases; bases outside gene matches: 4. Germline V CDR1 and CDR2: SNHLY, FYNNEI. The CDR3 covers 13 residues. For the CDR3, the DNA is TGTGCCACCGGGACAGGGGGCGGCTATGGCTACACCTTC. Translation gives CATGTGGGYGYTF.

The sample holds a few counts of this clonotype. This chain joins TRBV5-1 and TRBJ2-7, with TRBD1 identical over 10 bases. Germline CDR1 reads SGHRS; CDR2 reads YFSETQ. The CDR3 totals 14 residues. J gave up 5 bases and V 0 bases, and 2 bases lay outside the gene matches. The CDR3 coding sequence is TGCGCCAGCAGCTTGGTTGGGACAGGGGACGAGCAGTACTTC. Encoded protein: CASSLVGTGDEQYF.

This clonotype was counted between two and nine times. The CDR3 nucleotides read TGTGCCAGCAGTGTGGTGGGAGGGACGTCGGATACGCAGTATTTT. Translated: CASSVVGGTSDTQYF. The chain joins TRBV6-4 to TRBJ2-3; TRBD2 matches 7 bases. The CDR3 contains 15 residues. The trim removed 4 bases at V and 6 bases at J, leaving 10 bases unmatched. The germline gives CDR1 MRHNA, CDR2 SNTAGT.

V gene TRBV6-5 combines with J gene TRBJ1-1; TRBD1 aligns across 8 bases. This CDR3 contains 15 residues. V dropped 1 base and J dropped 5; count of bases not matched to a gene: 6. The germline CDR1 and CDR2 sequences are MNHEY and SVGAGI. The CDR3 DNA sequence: TGTGCCAGCAGTTACTACGGACAGGGAGGGACTGAAGCTTTCTTT. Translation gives CASSYYGQGGTEAFF.

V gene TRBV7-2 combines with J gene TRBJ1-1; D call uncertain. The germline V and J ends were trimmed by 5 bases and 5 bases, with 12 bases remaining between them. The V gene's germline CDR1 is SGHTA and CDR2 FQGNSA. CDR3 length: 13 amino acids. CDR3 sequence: CASSRRVDTEAFF. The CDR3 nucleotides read TGTGCCAGCAGCCGGAGGGTCGATACTGAAGCTTTCTTT. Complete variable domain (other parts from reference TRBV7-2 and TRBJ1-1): GAGVSQSPSNKVTEKGKDVELRCDPISGHTALYWYRQSLGQGLEFLIYFQGNSAPDKSGLPSDRFSAERTGGSVSTLTIQRTQQEDSAVYLCASSRRVDTEAFFGQGTRLTVV.

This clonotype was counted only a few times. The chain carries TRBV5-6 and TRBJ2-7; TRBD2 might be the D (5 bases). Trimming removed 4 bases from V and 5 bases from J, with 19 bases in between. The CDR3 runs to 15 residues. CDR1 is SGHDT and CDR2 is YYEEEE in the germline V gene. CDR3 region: CASSPYIRGQNEQYF. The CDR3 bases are TGTGCCAGCAGCCCCTATATACGGGGTCAGAACGAGCAGTACTTC. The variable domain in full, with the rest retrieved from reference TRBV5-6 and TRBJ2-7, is DAGVTQSPTHLIKTRGQQVTLRCSPKSGHDTVSWYQQALGQGPQFIFQYYEEEERQRGNFPDRFSGHQFPNYSSELNVNALLLGDSALYLCASSPYIRGQNEQYFGPGTRLTVT.

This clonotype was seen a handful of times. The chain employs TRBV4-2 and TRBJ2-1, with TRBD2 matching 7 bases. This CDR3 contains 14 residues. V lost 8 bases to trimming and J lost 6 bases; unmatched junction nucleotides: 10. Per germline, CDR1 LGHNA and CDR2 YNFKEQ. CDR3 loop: CASPTGSGVNEQFF. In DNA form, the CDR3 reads TGTGCCAGCCCGACGGGGAGCGGGGTCAATGAGCAGTTCTTC.